A selection of T cell receptor beta chains follows, all from one sample in a study of beta chain features in type 1 diabetes. The table came from immunoSEQ multiplex PCR; TCRdb's copy has only in-frame clones and leaves some out. The sample holds more than 550,000 clones; roughly 13% are singletons and the top ten take just under 0.04%. What was sequenced was naive CD4+ T cells from blood. Source of these receptors: a man aged 18 to 29 with type 1 diabetes. Each CDR3 is given with its conserved first and last residue. The D gene is left open where the match is weak. Size tells how often a clone was seen (once, few, many) or the class of an expanded clone, and some rows leave it out.

j_gene	d_gene	abundance	v_gene	CDR3aa	CDR3nt
TRBJ2-2	-	few	TRBV18	CASSSRNTGELFF	TGTGCCAGCTCCAGCAGGAACACCGGGGAGCTGTTTTTT
TRBJ2-6	TRBD2	few	TRBV29-1	CSVDGGGSGANVLTF	TGCAGCGTTGACGGCGGGGGCTCTGGGGCCAACGTCCTGACTTTC
TRBJ1-2	TRBD1	-	TRBV27	CASSLQGARGYTF	TGTGCCAGCAGTTTGCAGGGGGCGCGGGGCTACACCTTC
TRBJ2-7	-	-	TRBV7-2	CASSMRQASYEQYF	TGTGCCAGCAGCATGCGACAAGCCTCCTACGAGCAGTACTTC
TRBJ1-2	-	-	TRBV18	CASLQGRGYGYTF	TGTGCCAGCCTACAGGGAAGAGGGTATGGCTACACCTTC
TRBJ2-2	-	-	TRBV6-5	CASSYSWTGELFF	TGTGCCAGCAGTTACAGCTGGACCGGGGAGCTGTTTTTT
TRBJ1-1	-	-	TRBV18	CASSPHRDWRSEAFF	TGTGCCAGCTCACCACATCGTGATTGGAGATCTGAAGCTTTCTTT
TRBJ1-3	-	few	TRBV7-2	CASSSLGTHSGTIYF	TGTGCCAGCAGCTCCCTAGGGACCCACAGCGGCACCATATATTTT
TRBJ1-2	-	-	TRBV28	CASSFPPGGLYGYTF	TGTGCCAGCAGTTTCCCCCCGGGGGGCCTGTATGGCTACACCTTC
TRBJ1-6	-	few	TRBV14	CASSRGDRLNSPLHF	TGTGCCAGCAGCCGGGGAGACAGGCTAAATTCACCCCTCCACTTT
TRBJ2-7	-	-	TRBV2	CASRRVKYEQYF	TGTGCCAGCAGGCGGGTAAAGTACGAGCAGTACTTC
TRBJ2-3	-	-	TRBV5-1	CASSLSRFTDTQYF	TGCGCCAGCAGCTTGTCCAGGTTCACAGATACGCAGTATTTT
TRBJ2-3	TRBD2	-	TRBV5-1	CASSLVASGDTQYF	TGCGCCAGCAGCTTGGTGGCTAGCGGGGATACGCAGTATTTT
TRBJ1-2	TRBD1	-	TRBV25-1	CASSAGQVYGYTF	TGTGCCAGCAGTGCGGGACAGGTCTATGGCTACACCTTC
TRBJ2-7	TRBD2	few	TRBV4-2	CASSQDPGGSYEQYF	TGTGCCAGCAGCCAAGACCCGGGGGGGTCCTACGAGCAGTACTTC
TRBJ2-1	TRBD2	-	TRBV2	CASQGLATEQFF	TGTGCCAGCCAGGGACTAGCGACTGAGCAGTTCTTC
TRBJ2-7	TRBD2	-	TRBV2	CASLAGGSYEQYF	TGTGCCAGCCTAGCGGGGGGATCCTACGAGCAGTACTTC
TRBJ1-2	-	few	TRBV29-1	CSVEMYLGRTYGYTF	TGCAGCGTTGAAATGTATCTGGGCAGGACCTATGGCTACACCTTC
TRBJ2-7	TRBD1	-	TRBV9	CASSPTGQGHEQYF	TGTGCCAGCAGCCCAACGGGACAGGGCCACGAGCAGTACTTC
TRBJ1-1	TRBD1	few	TRBV29-1	CSVEDGDRGHWAFF	TGCAGCGTTGAAGATGGGGACAGGGGGCATTGGGCTTTCTTT
TRBJ2-7	-	-	TRBV6-6	CASSYSSPGAGEQYF	TGTGCCAGCAGTTACTCATCCCCAGGGGCGGGAGAGCAGTACTTC
TRBJ2-1	-	-	TRBV18	CASSPPGGNNEQFF	TGTGCCAGCTCACCCCCAGGCGGTAACAATGAGCAGTTCTTC
TRBJ2-5	TRBD2	few	TRBV9	CASSASTSGRAQETQYF	TGTGCCAGCAGCGCATCGACTAGCGGGAGGGCGCAAGAGACCCAGTACTTC
TRBJ1-5	-	few	TRBV30	CAWSRLDNQPQHF	TGTGCCTGGTCCCGACTCGACAATCAGCCCCAGCATTTT
TRBJ1-5	TRBD1	-	TRBV28	CASNFRDRHQHF	TGTGCCAGCAACTTTAGGGACAGACACCAGCATTTT
TRBJ2-3	-	-	TRBV4-3	CASSQDLVNTDTQYF	TGCGCCAGCAGCCAAGATTTGGTCAACACAGATACGCAGTATTTT
TRBJ1-5	TRBD1	few	TRBV28	CASSPEGTGSQPQHF	TGTGCCAGCAGTCCCGAGGGGACAGGGAGTCAGCCCCAGCATTTT
TRBJ2-7	-	-	TRBV30	CAWSTSSGEQYF	TGTGCCTGGAGTACTAGCTCGGGCGAGCAGTACTTC
TRBJ2-5	TRBD1	few	TRBV29-1	CSVRQGYYGEYF	TGCAGCGTAAGACAGGGATACTACGGGGAGTACTTC
TRBJ2-1	-	-	TRBV29-1	CSVEGGQSSYNEQFF	TGCAGCGTTGAAGGGGGCCAGAGCTCCTACAATGAGCAGTTCTTC
TRBJ1-1	-	few	TRBV18	CASSSSTENTEAFF	TGTGCCAGCTCATCCTCTACAGAAAACACTGAAGCTTTCTTT
TRBJ1-4	TRBD1	few	TRBV5-1	CASSVDRGIEKLFF	TGCGCCAGCAGCGTGGACAGGGGGATAGAAAAACTGTTTTTT
TRBJ2-7	TRBD2	-	TRBV6-5	CASSRRGGGSYEQYF	TGTGCCAGCAGCCGACGAGGCGGGGGCTCCTACGAGCAGTACTTC
TRBJ2-3	TRBD1	few	TRBV6-5	CASRSGTANTDTQYF	TGTGCCAGCAGATCCGGGACAGCGAACACAGATACGCAGTATTTT
TRBJ2-3	TRBD2	few	TRBV4-2	CASSQEVRGGLSSTDTQYF	TGTGCCAGCAGCCAAGAGGTGCGCGGGGGGCTGTCTAGCACAGATACGCAGTATTTT
TRBJ1-1	TRBD1	-	TRBV5-4	CASSTPGQGNTEAFF	TGTGCCAGCAGCACCCCGGGACAGGGGAACACTGAAGCTTTCTTT
TRBJ1-4	-	-	TRBV5-6	CASSLVGAGEKLFF	TGTGCCAGCAGCTTGGTAGGGGCGGGCGAAAAACTGTTTTTT
TRBJ1-4	-	few	TRBV30	CACSLGPNEKLFF	TGTGCCTGCTCCCTCGGGCCGAATGAAAAACTGTTTTTT
TRBJ2-3	-	few	TRBV5-6	CASSLSDTQYF	TGTGCCAGCAGCTTATCAGATACGCAGTATTTT
TRBJ2-3	TRBD2	few	TRBV5-4	CASSAGGTSRTDTQYF	TGTGCCAGCAGCGCTGGTGGGACTAGCCGCACAGATACGCAGTATTTT
TRBJ2-2	-	few	TRBV7-2	CASSLDQGRANTGELFF	TGTGCCAGCAGCTTAGATCAAGGGAGAGCGAACACCGGGGAGCTGTTTTTT
TRBJ2-5	-	-	TRBV12-5	CASGLGIQETQYF	TGTGCTAGTGGTTTGGGCATCCAAGAGACCCAGTACTTC
TRBJ2-7	TRBD1	-	TRBV29-1	CSPTGQNSYEQYF	TGCAGCCCAACGGGACAGAACTCCTACGAGCAGTACTTC
TRBJ2-2	-	few	TRBV5-1	CASSSTSNTGELFF	TGCGCCAGCAGCTCAACTTCTAACACCGGGGAGCTGTTTTTT
TRBJ2-7	-	few	TRBV9	CASSASPDPTYEQYF	TGTGCCAGCAGCGCCTCGCCCGACCCGACCTACGAGCAGTACTTC
TRBJ1-5	TRBD1	few	TRBV30	CAWSSGTTGDVSNQPQHF	TGTGCCTGGAGTTCGGGGACGACAGGGGATGTTAGCAATCAGCCCCAGCATTTT
TRBJ2-1	-	few	TRBV30	CAWSPDNEQFF	TGTGCCTGGAGTCCCGACAATGAGCAGTTCTTC
TRBJ2-3	-	-	TRBV9	CASSVAHTTDTQYF	TGTGCCAGCAGCGTAGCCCACACCACAGATACGCAGTATTTT
TRBJ1-1	-	-	TRBV7-2	CASSLAGLRAFF	TGTGCCAGCAGCTTAGCAGGGTTGAGAGCTTTCTTT
TRBJ2-7	-	-	TRBV28	CASNGPGQSREQYF	TGTGCCAGCAACGGACCGGGACAATCCCGCGAGCAGTACTTC